This is a list of T cell receptor beta chains from one sample in a study of graft-versus-host responses after intestinal transplantation. TCRdb's table, derived via immunoSEQ multiplex PCR, lists solely in-frame clones and lacks some. The table lists 100,000 to 120,000 clones, around 93% of them singletons, with about 0.54% in the top ten. These TCRs are of unknown antigen specificity. The specimen comprised unstimulated CD8+ T cells sorted from spleen or lymph node cells, sampled before intestinal transplant. All receptors come from a human donor who received an intestinal transplant. Each CDR3 is given with its conserved first and last residue. A D gene is named only where the DNA matches it firmly. Not all rows give a size; the values are once, few, many and, for expanded clones, a class.

NA,TRBJ2-1,NA,TRBV29-1,TGCAGCGTTGAGGGGCGGGTTCCTCTCTCCTACAATGAGCAGTTCTTC,CSVEGRVPLSYNEQFF
TRBD2,TRBJ2-5,NA,TRBV5-1,TGCGCCAGCTCGAGCGGGAGGGCCGAGTTGGAGACCCAGTACTTC,CASSSGRAELETQYF
NA,TRBJ1-1,NA,TRBV5-1,TGCGCCAGCAGCTTCGGGCGGGGGAACACTGAAGCTTTCTTT,CASSFGRGNTEAFF
NA,TRBJ1-2,NA,TRBV16,TGTGCCAGCAGCTTTTATAGGATCGTTAGAAAGACCTATGGCTACACCTTC,CASSFYRIVRKTYGYTF
TRBD1,TRBJ2-1,once,TRBV27,TGTGCCAGCAGCGGGACAGGGGACTTCTACAATGAGCAGTTCTTC,CASSGTGDFYNEQFF
NA,TRBJ2-7,NA,TRBV27,TGTGCCAGCAGTTTATATGCGGGATACGAGCAGTACTTC,CASSLYAGYEQYF
NA,TRBJ1-1,NA,TRBV9,TGTGCCAGCAGCGTAGGGGGAGGGACGAACACTGAAGCTTTCTTT,CASSVGGGTNTEAFF
TRBD2,TRBJ2-3,NA,TRBV6-5,TGTGCCAGCAGTTCCCGGGACTACGCTGGAGTGGATACGCAGTATTTT,CASSSRDYAGVDTQYF
TRBD2,TRBJ2-7,NA,TRBV27,TGTGCCAGCAGTCCAGGGCCCGGGACTAGCGGTCTGTCCTACGAGCAGTACTTC,CASSPGPGTSGLSYEQYF
TRBD1,TRBJ2-3,once,TRBV6-1,TGTGCCAGCAGTGAATGGGGACAGGCAAGCACAGATACGCAGTATTTT,CASSEWGQASTDTQYF
NA,TRBJ1-2,NA,TRBV4-1,TGCGCCAGCAGCCACCGAGCGGAGTTCTATGGCTACACCTTC,CASSHRAEFYGYTF
TRBD2,TRBJ2-1,NA,TRBV19,TGTGCCAGTAGTATAGCGGGAGGGGGATACAATGAGCAGTTCTTC,CASSIAGGGYNEQFF
TRBD2,TRBJ2-1,once,TRBV11-2,TGTGCCAGCAGCTCTAGCGGAACAGCTAACAATGAGCAGTTCTTC,CASSSSGTANNEQFF
NA,TRBJ2-1,once,TRBV5-1,TGCGCCAGCAGCTTGTCGGCCAATGAGCAGTTCTTC,CASSLSANEQFF
NA,TRBJ2-5,NA,TRBV10-3,TGTGCCATCAGTCCGACAGGAGTCGGCGAGACCCAGTACTTC,CAISPTGVGETQYF
TRBD1,TRBJ2-7,once,TRBV18,TGTGCCAGCTCACCAGTCGGGACAGCGCTCTCCTACGAGCAGTACTTC,CASSPVGTALSYEQYF
TRBD2,TRBJ2-7,NA,TRBV6-1,TGTGCCAGCTCGGGACTAGCGGGTACCTACGAGCAGTACTTC,CASSGLAGTYEQYF
NA,TRBJ1-2,NA,TRBV5-1,TGCGCCAGCAGCATTCAGGCCAGGGTCGATGGCTACACCTTC,CASSIQARVDGYTF
NA,TRBJ2-7,NA,TRBV2,TGTGCCAGCACAGGGACCTACGAGCAGTACTTC,CASTGTYEQYF
TRBD2,TRBJ2-1,NA,TRBV10-3,TGTGCCATCAGTGATCCGGGACTAGCGGGAGTTAGCCAATCCTACAATGAGCAGTTCTTC,CAISDPGLAGVSQSYNEQFF
NA,TRBJ1-5,NA,TRBV2,TGTGCCAGCAGTGAGGTGCACGGTCCTAATCAGCCCCAGCATTTT,CASSEVHGPNQPQHF
NA,TRBJ1-2,once,TRBV4-1,TGCGCCAGCAGCCAAGATAACCGGGAGAACTATGGCTACACCTTC,CASSQDNRENYGYTF
NA,TRBJ2-3,NA,TRBV27,TGTGCCAGCAGTTTCGGTGGGGCCACAGATACGCAGTATTTT,CASSFGGATDTQYF
NA,TRBJ1-1,NA,TRBV30,TGTGCCCGTCGGCAGGGGTTGTTAGCTTTCTTT,CARRQGLLAFF
NA,TRBJ1-4,few,TRBV4-1,TGCGCCAGCAGCCAAGCGACCTTGGGTGAAAAACTGTTTTTT,CASSQATLGEKLFF
NA,TRBJ2-1,NA,TRBV19,TGTGCCAGTAGCGCCCGGGCGTCCGAGCAGTTCTTC,CASSARASEQFF
NA,TRBJ2-1,few,TRBV5-4,TGTGCCAGCAGCTTGAGGCTAGCAGACAATGAGCAGTTCTTC,CASSLRLADNEQFF